The present TCR beta chain was sequenced within a study of shared clonotypes between healthy human individuals. The material for each subset, its genomic DNA, was split evenly across several immunoSEQ plates. The table came from immunoSEQ multiplex PCR; TCRdb's copy has only in-frame clones and leaves some out. The sample contains about 2,500,000 clones, more than 80% of which appear only once. In the case of this clone: As yet, its antigen is unknown.

Study outcomes and limitations: Non-shared clonotypes had lower generation probabilities than those shared by all four donors.

V was clipped by 1 base and J by 1 base; unmatched bases: 9. The CDR3 contains 17 residues. The germline V gene encodes CDR1 SGHRS and CDR2 YFSETQ. V is TRBV5-1 and J is TRBJ1-1; the match to TRBD1 covers 8 bases. The sequence derives from a young man in good health. The sequenced sample was naive CD4+ T cells sorted from blood. Subset meaning: CD45RA+ positively selected. This CDR3 is CASSLRSGGLGNTEAFF. The CDR3 DNA reads TGCGCCAGCAGCTTGAGATCAGGGGGCCTTGGGAACACTGAAGCTTTCTTT.